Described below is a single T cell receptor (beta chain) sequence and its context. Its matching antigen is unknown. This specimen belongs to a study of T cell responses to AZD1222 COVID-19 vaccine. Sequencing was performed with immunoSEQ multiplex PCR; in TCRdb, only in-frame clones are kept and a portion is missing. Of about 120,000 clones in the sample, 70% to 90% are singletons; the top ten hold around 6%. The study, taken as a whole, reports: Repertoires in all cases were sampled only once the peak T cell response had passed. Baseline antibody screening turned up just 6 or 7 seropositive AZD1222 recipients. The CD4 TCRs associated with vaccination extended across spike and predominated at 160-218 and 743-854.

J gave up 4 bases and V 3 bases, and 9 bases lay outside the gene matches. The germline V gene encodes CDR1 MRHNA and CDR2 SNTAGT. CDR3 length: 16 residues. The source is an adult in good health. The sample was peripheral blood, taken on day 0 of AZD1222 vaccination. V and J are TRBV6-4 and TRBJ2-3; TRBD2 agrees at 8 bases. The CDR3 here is CASSESAGGGPDTQYF. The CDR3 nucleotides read TGTGCCAGCAGTGAGAGCGCGGGGGGCGGCCCAGATACGCAGTATTTT.